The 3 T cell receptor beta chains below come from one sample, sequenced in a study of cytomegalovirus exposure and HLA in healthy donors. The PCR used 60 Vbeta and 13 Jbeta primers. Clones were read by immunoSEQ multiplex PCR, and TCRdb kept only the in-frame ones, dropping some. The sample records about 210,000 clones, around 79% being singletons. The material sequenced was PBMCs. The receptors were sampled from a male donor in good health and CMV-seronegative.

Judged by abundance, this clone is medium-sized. The CDR3 bases are TGTGCCAGCGACAAGACAGGGGGAGGCCAGCCCCAGCATTTT. Its translation: CASDKTGGGQPQHF. J is TRBJ1-5 and V is TRBV25-1, with 9 bases identical to TRBD1. This CDR3 has 14 amino acids. The V segment lost 8 bases and the J segment 7 bases; nucleotides outside the gene matches: 9. The germline CDR1 and CDR2 sequences are MGHDK and SYGVNS.

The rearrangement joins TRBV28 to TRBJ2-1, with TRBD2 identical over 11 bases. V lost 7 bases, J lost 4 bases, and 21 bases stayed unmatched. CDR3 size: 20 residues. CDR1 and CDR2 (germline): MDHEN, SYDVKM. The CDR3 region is CASIDRRFLLAGGSYNEQFF. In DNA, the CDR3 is TGTGCCAGCATAGACAGGCGCTTCCTTCTAGCGGGAGGCTCATACAATGAGCAGTTCTTC.

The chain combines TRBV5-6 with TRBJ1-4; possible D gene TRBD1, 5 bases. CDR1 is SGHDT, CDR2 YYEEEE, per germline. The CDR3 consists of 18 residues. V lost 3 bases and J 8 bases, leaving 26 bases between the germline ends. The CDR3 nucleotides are TGTGCCAGCAGCTCCCCGGGGGTAACATGGGTTCCTCTGGAAAAACTGTTTTTT. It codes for CASSSPGVTWVPLEKLFF.